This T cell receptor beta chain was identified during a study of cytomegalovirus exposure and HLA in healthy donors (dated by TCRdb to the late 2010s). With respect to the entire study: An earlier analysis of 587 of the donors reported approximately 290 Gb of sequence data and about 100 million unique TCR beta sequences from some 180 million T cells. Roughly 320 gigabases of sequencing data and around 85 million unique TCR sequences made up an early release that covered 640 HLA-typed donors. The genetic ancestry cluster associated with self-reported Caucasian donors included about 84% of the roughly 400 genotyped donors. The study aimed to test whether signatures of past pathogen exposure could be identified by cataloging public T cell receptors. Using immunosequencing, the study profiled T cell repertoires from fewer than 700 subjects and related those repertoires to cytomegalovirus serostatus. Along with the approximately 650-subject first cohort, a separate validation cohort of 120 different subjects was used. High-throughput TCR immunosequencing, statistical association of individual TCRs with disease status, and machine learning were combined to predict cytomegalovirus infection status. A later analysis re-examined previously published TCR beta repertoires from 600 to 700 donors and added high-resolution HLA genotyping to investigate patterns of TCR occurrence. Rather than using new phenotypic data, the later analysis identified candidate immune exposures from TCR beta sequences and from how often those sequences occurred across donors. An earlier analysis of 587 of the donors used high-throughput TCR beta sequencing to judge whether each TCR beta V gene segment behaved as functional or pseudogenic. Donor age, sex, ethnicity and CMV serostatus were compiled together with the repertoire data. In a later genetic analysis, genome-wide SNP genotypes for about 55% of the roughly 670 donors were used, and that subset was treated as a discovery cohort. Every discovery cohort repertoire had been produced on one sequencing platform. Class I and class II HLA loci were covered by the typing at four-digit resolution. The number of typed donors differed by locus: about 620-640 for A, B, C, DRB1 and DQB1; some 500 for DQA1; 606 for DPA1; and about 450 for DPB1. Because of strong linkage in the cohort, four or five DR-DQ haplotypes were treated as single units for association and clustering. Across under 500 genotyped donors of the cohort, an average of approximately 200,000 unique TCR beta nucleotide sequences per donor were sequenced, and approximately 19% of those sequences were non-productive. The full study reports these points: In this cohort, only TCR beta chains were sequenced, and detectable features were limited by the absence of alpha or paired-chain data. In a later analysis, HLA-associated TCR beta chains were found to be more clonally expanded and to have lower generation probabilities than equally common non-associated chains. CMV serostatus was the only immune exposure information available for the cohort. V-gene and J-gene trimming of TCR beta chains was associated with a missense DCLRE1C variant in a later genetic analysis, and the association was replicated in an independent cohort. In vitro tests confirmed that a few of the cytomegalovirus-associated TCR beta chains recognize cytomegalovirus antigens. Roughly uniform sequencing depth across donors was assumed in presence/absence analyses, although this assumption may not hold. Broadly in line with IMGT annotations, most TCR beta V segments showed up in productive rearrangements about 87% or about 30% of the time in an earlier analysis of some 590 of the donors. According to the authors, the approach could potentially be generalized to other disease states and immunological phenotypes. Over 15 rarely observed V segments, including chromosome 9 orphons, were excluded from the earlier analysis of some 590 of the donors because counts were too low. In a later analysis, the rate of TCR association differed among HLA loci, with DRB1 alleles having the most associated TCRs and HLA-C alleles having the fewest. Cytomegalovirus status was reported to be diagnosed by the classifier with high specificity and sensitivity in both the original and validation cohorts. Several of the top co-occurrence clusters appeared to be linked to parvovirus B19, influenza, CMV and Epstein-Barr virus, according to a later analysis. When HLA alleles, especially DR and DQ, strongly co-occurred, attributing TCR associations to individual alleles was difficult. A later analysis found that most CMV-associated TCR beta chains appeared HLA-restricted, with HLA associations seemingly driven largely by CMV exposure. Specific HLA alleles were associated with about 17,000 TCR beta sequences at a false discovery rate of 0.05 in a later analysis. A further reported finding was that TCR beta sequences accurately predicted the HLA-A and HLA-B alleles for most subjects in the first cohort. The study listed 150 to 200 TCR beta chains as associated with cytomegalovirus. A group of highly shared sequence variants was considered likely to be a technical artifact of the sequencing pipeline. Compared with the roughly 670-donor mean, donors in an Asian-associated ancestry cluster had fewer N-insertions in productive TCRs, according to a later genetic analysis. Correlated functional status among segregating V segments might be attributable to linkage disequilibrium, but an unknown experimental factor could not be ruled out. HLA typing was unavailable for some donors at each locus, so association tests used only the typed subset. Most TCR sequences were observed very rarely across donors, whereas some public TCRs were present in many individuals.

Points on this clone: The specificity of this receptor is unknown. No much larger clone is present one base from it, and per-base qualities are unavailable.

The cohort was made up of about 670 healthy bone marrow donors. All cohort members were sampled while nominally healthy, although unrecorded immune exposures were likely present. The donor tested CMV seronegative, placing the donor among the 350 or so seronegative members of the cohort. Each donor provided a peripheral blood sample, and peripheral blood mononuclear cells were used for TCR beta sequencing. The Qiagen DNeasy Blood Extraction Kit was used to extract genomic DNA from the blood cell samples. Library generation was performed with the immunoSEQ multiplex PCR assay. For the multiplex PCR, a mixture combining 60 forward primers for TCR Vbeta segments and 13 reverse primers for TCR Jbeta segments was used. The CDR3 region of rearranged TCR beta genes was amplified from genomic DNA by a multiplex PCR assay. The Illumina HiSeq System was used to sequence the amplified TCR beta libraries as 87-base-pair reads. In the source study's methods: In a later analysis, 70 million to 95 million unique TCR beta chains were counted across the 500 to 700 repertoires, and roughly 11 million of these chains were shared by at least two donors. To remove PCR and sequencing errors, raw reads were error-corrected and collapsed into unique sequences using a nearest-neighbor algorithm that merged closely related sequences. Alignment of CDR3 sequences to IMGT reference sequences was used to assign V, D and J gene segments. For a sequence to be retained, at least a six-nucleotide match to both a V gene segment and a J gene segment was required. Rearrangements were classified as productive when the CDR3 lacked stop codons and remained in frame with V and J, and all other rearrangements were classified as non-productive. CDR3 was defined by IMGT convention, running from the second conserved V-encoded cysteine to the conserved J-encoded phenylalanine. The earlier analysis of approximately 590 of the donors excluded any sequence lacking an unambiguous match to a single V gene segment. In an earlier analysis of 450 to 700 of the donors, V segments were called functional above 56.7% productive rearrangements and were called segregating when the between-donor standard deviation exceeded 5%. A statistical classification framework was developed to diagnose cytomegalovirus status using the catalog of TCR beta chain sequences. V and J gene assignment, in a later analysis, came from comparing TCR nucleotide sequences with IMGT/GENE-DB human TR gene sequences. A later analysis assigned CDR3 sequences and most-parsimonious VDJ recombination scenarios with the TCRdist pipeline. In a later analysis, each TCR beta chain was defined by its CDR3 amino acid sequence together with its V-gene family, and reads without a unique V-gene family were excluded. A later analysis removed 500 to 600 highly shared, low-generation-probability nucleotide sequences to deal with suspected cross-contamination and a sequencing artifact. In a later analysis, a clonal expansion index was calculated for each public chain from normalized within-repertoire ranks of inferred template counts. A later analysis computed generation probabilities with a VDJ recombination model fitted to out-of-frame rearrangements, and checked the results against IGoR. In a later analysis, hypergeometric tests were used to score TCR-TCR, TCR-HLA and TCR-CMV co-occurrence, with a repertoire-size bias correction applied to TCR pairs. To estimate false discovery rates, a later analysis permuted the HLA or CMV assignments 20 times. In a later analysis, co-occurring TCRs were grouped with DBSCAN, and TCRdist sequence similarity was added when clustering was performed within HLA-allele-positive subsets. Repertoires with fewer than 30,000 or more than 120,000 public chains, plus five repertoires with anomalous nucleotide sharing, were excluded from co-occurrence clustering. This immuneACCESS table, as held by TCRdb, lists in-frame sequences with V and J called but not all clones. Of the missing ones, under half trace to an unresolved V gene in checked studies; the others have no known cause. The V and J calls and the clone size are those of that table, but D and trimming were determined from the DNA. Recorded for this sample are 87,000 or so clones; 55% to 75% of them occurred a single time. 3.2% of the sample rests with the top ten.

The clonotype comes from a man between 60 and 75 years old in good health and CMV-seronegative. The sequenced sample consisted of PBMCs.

Here the CDR3 is given as CASSYSAGAVYEQYF. The nucleotides are TGTGCCAGCAGTTACTCGGCAGGGGCTGTCTACGAGCAGTACTTC. The rearranged segments are TRBV6-6 and TRBJ2-7; 6 matching bases give a weak D call of TRBD1. The CDR3 spans 15 residues, from the cysteine through the phenylalanine. Of all the DNA, just the CDR3 is kept, 45 bases in frame from base 1. Taken from the germline V gene (reference sequence), the CDR1 and CDR2 loops are MNHNY and SVGAGI. Trimming removed 0 bases from V and 3 bases from J, leaving 12 bases between the germline ends.